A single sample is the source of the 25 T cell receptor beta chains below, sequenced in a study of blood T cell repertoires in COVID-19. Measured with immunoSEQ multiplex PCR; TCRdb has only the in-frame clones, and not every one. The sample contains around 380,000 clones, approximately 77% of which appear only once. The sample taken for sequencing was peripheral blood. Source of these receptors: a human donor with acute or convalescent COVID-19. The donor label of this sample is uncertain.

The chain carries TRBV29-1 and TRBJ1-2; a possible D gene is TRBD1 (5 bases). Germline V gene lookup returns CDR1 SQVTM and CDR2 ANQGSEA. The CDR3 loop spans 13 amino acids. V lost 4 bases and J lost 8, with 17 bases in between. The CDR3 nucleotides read TGCAGCGTTGTCGTACAGGCCATAGGGGGCTACACCTTC. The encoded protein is CSVVVQAIGGYTF.

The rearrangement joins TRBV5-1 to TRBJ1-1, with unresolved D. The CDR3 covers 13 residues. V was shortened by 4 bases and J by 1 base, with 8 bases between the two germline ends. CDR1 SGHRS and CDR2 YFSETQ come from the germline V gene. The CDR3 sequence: CASSDFSNTEAFF. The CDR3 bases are TGCGCCAGCAGCGACTTTTCGAACACTGAAGCTTTCTTT.

The DNA of the CDR3 is TGTGCCAGCAGTGAAGGGGGGCGCTGGGAGACCCAGTACTTC. Translation gives CASSEGGRWETQYF. The chain uses TRBV2 and TRBJ2-5, with TRBD1 as a possible D gene (6 bases). Trimming took off 1 base at V and 5 bases at J, with 11 bases between the two ends. Germline V lookup: CDR1 SNHLY, CDR2 FYNNEI. The CDR3 is made up of 14 amino acids.

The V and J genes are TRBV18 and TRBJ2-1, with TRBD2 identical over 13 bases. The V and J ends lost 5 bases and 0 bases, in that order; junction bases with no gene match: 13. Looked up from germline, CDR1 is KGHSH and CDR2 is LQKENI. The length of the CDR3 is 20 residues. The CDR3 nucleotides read TGTGCCAGCTCAGCCTCCGGGACTAGCGGGACCTGGCGCTCCTACAATGAGCAGTTCTTC. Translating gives CASSASGTSGTWRSYNEQFF.

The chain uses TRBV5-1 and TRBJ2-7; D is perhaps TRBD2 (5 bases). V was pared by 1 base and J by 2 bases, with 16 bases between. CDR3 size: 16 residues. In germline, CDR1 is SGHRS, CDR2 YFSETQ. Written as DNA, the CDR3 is TGCGCCAGCAGCTTGCGAGGGAATAGTGAGACCTACGAGCAGTACTTC. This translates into CASSLRGNSETYEQYF.

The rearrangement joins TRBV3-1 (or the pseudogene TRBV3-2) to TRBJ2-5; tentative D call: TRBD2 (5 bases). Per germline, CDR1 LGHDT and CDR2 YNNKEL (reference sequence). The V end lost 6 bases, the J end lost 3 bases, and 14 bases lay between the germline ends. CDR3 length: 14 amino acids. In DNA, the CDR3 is TGTGCCAGCAGTAAGAGCGGTGGGGAAGAGACCCAGTACTTC. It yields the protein CASSKSGGEETQYF.

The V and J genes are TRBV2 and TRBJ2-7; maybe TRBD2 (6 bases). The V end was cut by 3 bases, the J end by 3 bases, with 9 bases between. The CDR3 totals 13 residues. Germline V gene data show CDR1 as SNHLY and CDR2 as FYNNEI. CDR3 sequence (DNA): TGTGCCAGCAGTGAGGGGGGACTCTACGAGCAGTACTTC. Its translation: CASSEGGLYEQYF. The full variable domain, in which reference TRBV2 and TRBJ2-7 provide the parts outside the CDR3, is EPEVTQTPSHQVTQMGQEVILRCVPISNHLYFYWYRQILGQKVEFLVSFYNNEISEKSEIFDDQFSVERPDGSNFTLKIRSTKLEDSAMYFCASSEGGLYEQYFGPGTRLTVT.

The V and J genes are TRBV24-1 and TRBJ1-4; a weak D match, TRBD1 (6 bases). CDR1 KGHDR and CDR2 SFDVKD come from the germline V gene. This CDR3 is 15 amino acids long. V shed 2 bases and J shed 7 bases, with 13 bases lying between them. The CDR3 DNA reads TGTGCCACCAGTGATTCGCGGGGGGCTATTGAAAAACTGTTTTTT. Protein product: CATSDSRGAIEKLFF.

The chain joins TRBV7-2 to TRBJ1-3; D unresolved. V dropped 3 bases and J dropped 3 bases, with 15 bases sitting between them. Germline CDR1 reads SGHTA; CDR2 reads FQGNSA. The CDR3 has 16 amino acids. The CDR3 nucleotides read TGTGCCAGCAGCTTCGAGGGCTCCGGTGTTGGAAACACCATATATTTT. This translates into CASSFEGSGVGNTIYF.

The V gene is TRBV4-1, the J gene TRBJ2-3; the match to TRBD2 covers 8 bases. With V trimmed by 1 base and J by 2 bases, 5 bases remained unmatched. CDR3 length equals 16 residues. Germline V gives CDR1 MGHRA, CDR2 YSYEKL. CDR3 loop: CASSQAAGATTDTQYF. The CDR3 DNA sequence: TGCGCCAGCAGCCAAGCAGCGGGAGCGACCACAGATACGCAGTATTTT.

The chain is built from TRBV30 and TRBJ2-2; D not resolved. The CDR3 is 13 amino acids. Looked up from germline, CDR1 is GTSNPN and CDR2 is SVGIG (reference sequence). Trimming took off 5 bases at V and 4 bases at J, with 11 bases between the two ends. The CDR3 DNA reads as TGTGCCTGGTCGAAAGACTTCACCGGGGAGCTGTTTTTT. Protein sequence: CAWSKDFTGELFF.

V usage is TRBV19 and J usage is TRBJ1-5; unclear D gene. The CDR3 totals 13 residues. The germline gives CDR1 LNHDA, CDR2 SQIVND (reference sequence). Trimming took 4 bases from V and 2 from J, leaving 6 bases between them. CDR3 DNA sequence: TGTGCCAGTAGTACCCCGGGCAATCAGCCCCAGCATTTT. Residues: CASSTPGNQPQHF.

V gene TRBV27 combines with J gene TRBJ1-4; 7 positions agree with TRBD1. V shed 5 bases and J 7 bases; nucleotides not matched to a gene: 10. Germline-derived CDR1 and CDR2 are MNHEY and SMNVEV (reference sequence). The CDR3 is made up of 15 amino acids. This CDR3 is CASSPRTGYGEKLFF. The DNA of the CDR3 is TGTGCCAGCAGTCCCCGGACAGGCTATGGTGAAAAACTGTTTTTT. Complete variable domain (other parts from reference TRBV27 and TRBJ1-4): EAQVTQNPRYLITVTGKKLTVTCSQNMNHEYMSWYRQDPGLGLRQIYYSMNVEVTDKGDVPEGYKVSRKEKRNFPLILESPSPNQTSLYFCASSPRTGYGEKLFFGSGTQLSVL.

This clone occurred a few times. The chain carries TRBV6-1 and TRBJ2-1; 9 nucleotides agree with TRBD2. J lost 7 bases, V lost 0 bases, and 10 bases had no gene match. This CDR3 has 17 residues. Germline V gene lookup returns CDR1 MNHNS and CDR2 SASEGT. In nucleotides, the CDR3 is TGTGCCAGCAGTGAAGCGATTGGCGGGGGGGCCCAAAATGAGCAGTTCTTC. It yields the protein CASSEAIGGGAQNEQFF.

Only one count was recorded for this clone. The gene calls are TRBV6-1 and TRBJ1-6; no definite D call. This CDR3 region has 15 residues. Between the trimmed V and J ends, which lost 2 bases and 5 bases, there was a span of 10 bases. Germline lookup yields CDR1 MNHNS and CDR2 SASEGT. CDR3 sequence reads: CASSEFGGDNSPLHF. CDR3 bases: TGTGCCAGCAGTGAATTTGGCGGGGATAATTCACCCCTCCACTTT.

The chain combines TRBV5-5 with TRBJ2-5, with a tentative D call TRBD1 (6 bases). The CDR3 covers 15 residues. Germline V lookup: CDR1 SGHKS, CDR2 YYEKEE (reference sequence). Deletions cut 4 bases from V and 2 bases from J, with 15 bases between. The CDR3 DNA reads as TGTGCCAGCAGCCTAGTCACAGGGAAGCAAGAGACCCAGTACTTC. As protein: CASSLVTGKQETQYF.

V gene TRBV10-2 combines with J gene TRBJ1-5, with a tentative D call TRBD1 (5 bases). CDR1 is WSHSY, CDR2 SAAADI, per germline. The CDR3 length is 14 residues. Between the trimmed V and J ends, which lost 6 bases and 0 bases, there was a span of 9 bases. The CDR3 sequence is CASRTASSNQPQHF. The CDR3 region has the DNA TGCGCCAGCAGGACAGCTTCTAGCAATCAGCCCCAGCATTTT.

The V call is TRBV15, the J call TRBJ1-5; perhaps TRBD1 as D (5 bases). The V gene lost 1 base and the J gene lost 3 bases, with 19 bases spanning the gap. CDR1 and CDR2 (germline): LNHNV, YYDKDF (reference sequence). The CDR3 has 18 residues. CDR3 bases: TGTGCCACCAGCAGAGCAGTAGGTGGACAAGTCCTCAATCAGCCCCAGCATTTT. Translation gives CATSRAVGGQVLNQPQHF.

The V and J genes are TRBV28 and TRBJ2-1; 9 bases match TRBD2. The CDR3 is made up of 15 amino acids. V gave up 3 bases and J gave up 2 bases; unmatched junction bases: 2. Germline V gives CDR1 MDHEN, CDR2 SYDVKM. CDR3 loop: CASSLAGGAYNEQFF. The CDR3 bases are TGTGCCAGCAGTTTGGCGGGGGGGGCCTACAATGAGCAGTTCTTC.

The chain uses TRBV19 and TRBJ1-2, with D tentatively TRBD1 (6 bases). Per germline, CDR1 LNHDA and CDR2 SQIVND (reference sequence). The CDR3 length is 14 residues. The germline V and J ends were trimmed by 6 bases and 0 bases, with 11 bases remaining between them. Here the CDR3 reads CASRWGGTNYGYTF. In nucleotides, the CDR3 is TGTGCCAGTAGATGGGGGGGCACTAACTATGGCTACACCTTC.

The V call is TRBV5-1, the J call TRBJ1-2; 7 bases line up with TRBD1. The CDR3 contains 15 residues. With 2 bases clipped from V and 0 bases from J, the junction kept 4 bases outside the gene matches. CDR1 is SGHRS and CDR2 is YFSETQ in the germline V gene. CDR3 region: CASSFGDRANYGYTF. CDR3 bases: TGCGCCAGCAGCTTCGGGGACAGAGCTAACTATGGCTACACCTTC.

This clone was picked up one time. The CDR3 DNA reads TGTGCCAGCAGGCAATACAGGGGGATCTATGGCTACACCTTC. Translating it yields CASRQYRGIYGYTF. The chain employs TRBV6-5 and TRBJ1-2, with 8 bases lining up with TRBD1. The germline V gene has CDR1 MNHEY and CDR2 SVGAGI. The V and J ends lost 6 bases and 4 bases, in that order; junction bases with no gene match: 7. This CDR3 is 14 amino acids long.

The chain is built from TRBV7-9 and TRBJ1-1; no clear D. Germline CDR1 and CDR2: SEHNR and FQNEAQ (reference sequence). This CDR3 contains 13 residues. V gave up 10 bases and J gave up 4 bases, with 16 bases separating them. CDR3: CATQLAMGTEAFF. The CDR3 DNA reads TGTGCCACCCAGCTAGCGATGGGCACTGAAGCTTTCTTT.

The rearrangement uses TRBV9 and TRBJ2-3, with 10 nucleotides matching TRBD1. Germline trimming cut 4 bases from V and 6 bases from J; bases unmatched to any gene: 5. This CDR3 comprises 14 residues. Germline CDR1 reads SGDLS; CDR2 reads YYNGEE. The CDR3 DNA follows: TGTGCCAGCAGCCCCCGGACAGGGGGGGATACGCAGTATTTT. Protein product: CASSPRTGGDTQYF.

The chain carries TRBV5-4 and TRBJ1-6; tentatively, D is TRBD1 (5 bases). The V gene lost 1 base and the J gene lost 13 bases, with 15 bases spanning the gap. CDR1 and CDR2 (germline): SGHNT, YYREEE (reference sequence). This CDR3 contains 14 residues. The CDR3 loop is CASSLMFRAEPLHF. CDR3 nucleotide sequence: TGTGCCAGCAGCTTGATGTTCAGGGCTGAGCCCCTCCACTTT.